These T cell receptor beta chains were read from a single sample in a study of regulatory T cells in long-lasting Graves disease. Via MiXCR, TCRdb re-called the multiplex PCR reads, giving one row per CDR3 protein. Of around 250,000 distinct CDR3 sequences in the sample, under 20% were seen once. The same sample was also used in a study of T cells in Graves' hyperthyroidism and ophthalmopathy.

Specimen: peripheral blood mononuclear cells (PBMCs), collected at new diagnosis, from a patient treated with antithyroid drugs. These TCRs come from a woman aged 25 to 45 with Graves disease. The CDR3 runs from the conserved cysteine through the conserved F or W. The D gene is left open where the match is weak. Clone size is shown for a subset of rows, as once, few, many or a class of expanded clone.

d_call cdr3_length clone_size j_call v_call cdr3_nt cdr3_aa
- 14 - TRBJ1-2 TRBV7-9 TGTGCCAGCAGCTTGGACAGCTCGCACTATGGCTACACCTTC CASSLDSSHYGYTF
TRBD1 15 many TRBJ1-6 TRBV9 TGTGCCAGCAGCGTAGGGGGACAGGGGTATTCACCCCTCCACTTT CASSVGGQGYSPLHF
- 14 many TRBJ1-2 TRBV5-1 TGCGCCAGCAGCTTCGGGACACCGACGTTCGGCTACACCTTC CASSFGTPTFGYTF
- 15 many TRBJ1-2 TRBV9 TGTGCCAGCAGCCCCCGGGGGGACGCTAACTATGGCTACACCTTC CASSPRGDANYGYTF
TRBD2 13 few TRBJ2-7 TRBV12-5 TGTGCTAGTGGCCTAGCGGGGCACTACGAGCAGTACTTC CASGLAGHYEQYF
- 16 - TRBJ2-6 TRBV4-1 TGCGCCAGCAGCCAAGAAGGCGTCTCTGGGGCCAACGTCCTGACTTTC CASSQEGVSGANVLTF
TRBD2 15 many TRBJ2-7 TRBV3-1 TGTGCCAGCAGCCCCGCAGCGGGGCAACTCTACGAGCAGTACTTC CASSPAAGQLYEQYF
- 15 many TRBJ2-7 TRBV12-3/TRBV12-4 TGTGCCAGCGGCGCAGGGGTAACCAGCTCCTACGAGCAGTACTTC CASGAGVTSSYEQYF
- 13 many TRBJ2-1 TRBV9 TGTGCCAGCAGCGCCCTATCAGGGAATGAGCAGTTCTTC CASSALSGNEQFF
- 16 few TRBJ2-2 TRBV7-3 TGTGCCAGCAGCTTAGTTTACCTAGCGCCGCCCGGGGAGCTGTTTTTT CASSLVYLAPPGELFF
- 13 many TRBJ2-1 TRBV3-1 TGTGCCAGCAGCCAAGGCGCGCTTCGGGAGCAGTTCTTC CASSQGALREQFF
TRBD2 17 - TRBJ2-1 TRBV3-1 TGTGCCAGCAGCCCTCCGGGACTAGCGGGGGGCCACCTTGAGCAGTTCTTC CASSPPGLAGGHLEQFF
TRBD2 17 many TRBJ2-1 TRBV11-2 TGTGCCAGCAGCTCCCCCGGGGGGGCCCTCTCCTACAATGAGCAGTTCTTC CASSSPGGALSYNEQFF
- 11 many TRBJ2-1 TRBV3-1 TGTGCCAGCAGCCAAGGAATTGAGCAGTTCTTC CASSQGIEQFF
- 16 many TRBJ2-1 TRBV7-2 TGTGCCAGCAGCCTCCCAATGACAGTCTCCTACAATGAGCAGTTCTTC CASSLPMTVSYNEQFF
- 15 many TRBJ2-3 TRBV5-5 TGTGCCAGCAGCTACGTAACCGGGGAGGCAGATACGCAGTATTTT CASSYVTGEADTQYF
- 15 many TRBJ1-5 TRBV2 TGCGCCAGCAGTGAGTCGGGGGCAAGCAATCAGCCCCAGCATTTT CASSESGASNQPQHF
TRBD2 15 many TRBJ2-3 TRBV20-1 TGCAGTGCTAGCGAGCGGGGGGGCCTCAGAGATACGCAGTATTTT CSASERGGLRDTQYF
TRBD1 15 many TRBJ1-2 TRBV9 TGTGCCAGCAGCCCTCGGACAGGGGGCGGTGGAGGCTACACCTTC CASSPRTGGGGGYTF
- 14 - TRBJ1-2 TRBV5-1 TGCGCCAGCAGCTTGGACAGGGAGAGCTATGGCTACACCTTC CASSLDRESYGYTF
TRBD1 15 many TRBJ1-6 TRBV3-1 TGTGCCAGCAGCCTCCGGGACAGGTTTTTTTCACCCCTCCACTTT CASSLRDRFFSPLHF
- 15 - TRBJ2-7 TRBV7-9 TGTGCCAGCAGCTTACCGGCAGGGGGGACCTACGAGCAGTACTTC CASSLPAGGTYEQYF
- 15 many TRBJ1-1 TRBV10-3 TGTGCCATCAGGCCCTCAGGGGAGCTGAACACTGAAGCTTTCTTT CAIRPSGELNTEAFF
- 15 many TRBJ1-1 TRBV7-2 TGTGCCAGCAGCCCCCTACAGGGAGGAGGCACTGAAGCTTTCTTT CASSPLQGGGTEAFF
TRBD1 15 many TRBJ2-5 TRBV18 TGTGCCAGCTCACGGGACAGGGGGCGCCGAGAGACCCAGTACTTC CASSRDRGRRETQYF
TRBD2 15 many TRBJ2-3 TRBV3-1 TGTGCCAGCAGCCCCTTAGCGGGGGGGAGCGATACGCAGTATTTT CASSPLAGGSDTQYF
TRBD1 15 many TRBJ2-2 TRBV20-1 TGCAGTGCTGGACACAGACAGGGCGACACCGGGGAGCTGTTTTTT CSAGHRQGDTGELFF
- 13 many TRBJ1-5 TRBV3-1 TGTGCCAGCAGCCAAGATCACCCGGGGCCCCAGCATTTT CASSQDHPGPQHF
- 13 many TRBJ1-5 TRBV4-1 TGCGCCAGCAGCCAATTCATCGAACAGCCCCAGCATTTT CASSQFIEQPQHF
- 14 many TRBJ2-2 TRBV6-9 TGTGCCAGCAGTTACGGGACGAGCGCCGGGGAGCTGTTTTTT CASSYGTSAGELFF
- 11 many TRBJ1-1 TRBV29-1 TGCAGCGTTGAGTTCAACACTGAAGCTTTCTTT CSVEFNTEAFF
- 12 - TRBJ2-7 TRBV20-1 TGCAGTGCTTTTACAGGGTCACGCGAGCAGTACTTC CSAFTGSREQYF
- 15 - TRBJ1-2 TRBV19 TGTGCCAGTACGTCCGGGCCATTCCTTCACTATGGCTACACCTTC CASTSGPFLHYGYTF
- 14 many TRBJ2-3 TRBV6-5 TGTGCCAGCAGTTACTCTCCAGTCACAGATACGCAGTATTTT CASSYSPVTDTQYF
- 15 many TRBJ1-6 TRBV5-4 TGTGCCAGCAGCTTGGGTCCCCGAGGAAGTTCACCCCTCCACTTT CASSLGPRGSSPLHF
- 14 many TRBJ2-5 TRBV5-1 TGCGCCAGCAGCCCCGCCGGAAGTTCGGAGACCCAGTACTTC CASSPAGSSETQYF
- 15 few TRBJ1-4 TRBV7-9 TGTGCCAGCAGCCCAAGGGGGGCGACTAATGAAAAACTGTTTTTT CASSPRGATNEKLFF
- 16 many TRBJ1-2 TRBV20-1 TGCAGTGCTAGAAGAGGGTTGACGTGGGGGGGAAATGGCTACACCTTC CSARRGLTWGGNGYTF
- 14 many TRBJ1-5 TRBV20-1 TGCAGTGCTAGGCTGAGCGGGTCCGATCAGCCCCAGCATTTT CSARLSGSDQPQHF
TRBD2 19 many TRBJ2-5 TRBV6-2/TRBV6-3 TGTGCCAGCAGTCTCCGGGACTCGCGGACTAGCGGGGTACAAGAGACCCAGTACTTC CASSLRDSRTSGVQETQYF
- 16 many TRBJ1-3 TRBV9 TGTGCCAGCAGCGTAGGGGGGGGCACCTCTGGAAACACCATATATTTT CASSVGGGTSGNTIYF
TRBD2 15 many TRBJ2-5 TRBV15 TGTGCCACCAGCAGACTAGCGGGGGGAAGAGAGGCCCAGTACTTC CATSRLAGGREAQYF
TRBD1 13 many TRBJ2-1 TRBV11-2 TGTGCCAGCAGCTTGGACAGGGTGAATGAGCAGTTCTTC CASSLDRVNEQFF
TRBD1 18 many TRBJ1-2 TRBV7-7 TGTGCTAGCAGCAACCCTCCCGGGACAGGGAGATACCTATATGGCTACACCTTC CASSNPPGTGRYLYGYTF
- 13 many TRBJ1-6 TRBV2 TGTGCCAGCCAAGGAATGAAGCATTCACCCCTCCACTTT CASQGMKHSPLHF
- 15 - TRBJ1-1 TRBV11-2 TGTGCCAGCAGCTTGCTCTTGGGGGGGGATACTGAAGCTTTCTTT CASSLLLGGDTEAFF
- 12 once TRBJ1-1 TRBV20-1 TGCAGTGCTGGGGGGGCTGGCACTGAAGCTTTCTTT CSAGGAGTEAFF
TRBD1 15 - TRBJ2-7 TRBV7-2 TGTGCCAGCAGCAAGCCCGGGACAGCCACCTACGAGCAGTACTTC CASSKPGTATYEQYF
- 17 many TRBJ2-7 TRBV3-1 TGTGCCAGCAGCCATTTCTTTCGGGAGGACAGTGCCTACGAGCAGTACTTC CASSHFFREDSAYEQYF